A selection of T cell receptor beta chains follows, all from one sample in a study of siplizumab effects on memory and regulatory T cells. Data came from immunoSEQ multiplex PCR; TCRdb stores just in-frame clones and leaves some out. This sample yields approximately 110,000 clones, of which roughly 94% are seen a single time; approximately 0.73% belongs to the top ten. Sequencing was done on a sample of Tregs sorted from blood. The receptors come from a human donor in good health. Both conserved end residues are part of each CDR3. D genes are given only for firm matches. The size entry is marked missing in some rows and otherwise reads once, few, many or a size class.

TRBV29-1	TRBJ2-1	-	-	TGCAGCGTCGGAGACGGGGGTTACAATGAGCAGTTCTTC	CSVGDGGYNEQFF
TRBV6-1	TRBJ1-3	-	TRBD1	TGTGCCAGCAGTGAAGTTTTGGGTATCCAGACAGGGACTGGAAACACCATATATTTT	CASSEVLGIQTGTGNTIYF
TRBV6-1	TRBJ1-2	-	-	TGTGCCAGCAGGACGGCTAACTATGGCTACACCTTC	CASRTANYGYTF
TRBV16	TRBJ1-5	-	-	TGTGCCAGCAGCCAAAGCGCCGGTCAGCCCCAGCATTTT	CASSQSAGQPQHF
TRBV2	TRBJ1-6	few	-	TGTGCCAGCAGGTCGGAGAGGGGTAATTCACCCCTCCACTTT	CASRSERGNSPLHF
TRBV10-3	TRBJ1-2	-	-	TGTGCCATCAGATCGGATTCCTATGGCTACACCTTC	CAIRSDSYGYTF
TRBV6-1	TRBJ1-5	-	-	TGTGCCAGCAGTGAGTCAGGTTGGAATCAGCCCCAGCATTTT	CASSESGWNQPQHF
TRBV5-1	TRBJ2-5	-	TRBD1	TGCGCCAGCAGCTTGACAGGGGGTGTAGAGACCCAGTACTTC	CASSLTGGVETQYF
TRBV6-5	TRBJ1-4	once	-	TGTGCCAGCAGTCCCACAGGTGCGGGAGGTGAAAAACTGTTTTTT	CASSPTGAGGEKLFF
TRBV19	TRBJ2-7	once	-	TGTGCCAGTAGTATAGATCTATGGAGGGGGAGGGACGAGCAGTACTTC	CASSIDLWRGRDEQYF
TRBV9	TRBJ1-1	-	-	TGTGCCAGCAGCGTAGCTGCAGGGCGGGCTGAAGCTTTCTTT	CASSVAAGRAEAFF
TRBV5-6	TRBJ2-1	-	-	TGTGCCAGCAGCTTGGAACCCAGCTCCTACAATGAGCAGTTCTTC	CASSLEPSSYNEQFF
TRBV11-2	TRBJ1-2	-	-	TGTGCCAGCAGCTTAGAAGGGGTCTATGGCTACACCTTC	CASSLEGVYGYTF
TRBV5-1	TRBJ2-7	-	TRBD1	TGCGCCAGCAGCTCGGGACAGGGGTACGAGCAGTACTTC	CASSSGQGYEQYF
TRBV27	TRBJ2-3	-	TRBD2	TGTGCCAGCAGTCCATACCGGACTAGCGGGAGTACAGATACGCAGTATTTT	CASSPYRTSGSTDTQYF
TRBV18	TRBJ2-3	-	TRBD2	TGTGCCAGCTCATCGTGGACTAGCGGGGGCACAGATACGCAGTATTTT	CASSSWTSGGTDTQYF
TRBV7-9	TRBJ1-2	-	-	TGTGCCAGCAGCTTAGCGCGGGATGGCTACACCTTC	CASSLARDGYTF
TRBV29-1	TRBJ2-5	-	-	TGCAGCGTTGTACGGGGGATGTTAGAGACCCAGTACTTC	CSVVRGMLETQYF
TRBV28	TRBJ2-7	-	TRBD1	TGTGCCAGCAGTTCCACAGGACAGGGTTCTGGGTACGAGCAGTACTTC	CASSSTGQGSGYEQYF
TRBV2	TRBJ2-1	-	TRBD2	TGTGCCAGCAGTTTTACCTCCGGGACTAGCGGGTCCTTTAGCTCCTACAATGAGCAGTTCTTC	CASSFTSGTSGSFSSYNEQFF
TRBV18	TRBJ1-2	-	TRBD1	TGTGCCAGCACCGGGACAGGGGGCTCCTATGGCTACACCTTC	CASTGTGGSYGYTF
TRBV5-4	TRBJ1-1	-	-	TGTGCCAGCAGCTTGGTCAGGGGAACTGAAGCTTTCTTT	CASSLVRGTEAFF
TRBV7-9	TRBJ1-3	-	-	TGTGCCAGCAGCTTTCATGGGAGCGCTGGAAACACCATATATTTT	CASSFHGSAGNTIYF
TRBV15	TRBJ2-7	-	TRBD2	TGTGCCACCAGCATGACTAGCGAGAGCTCCTACGAGCAGTACTTC	CATSMTSESSYEQYF
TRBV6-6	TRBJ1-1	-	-	TGTGCCAGCAGGTACCTCCGCTTTGCGAACACTGAAGCTTTCTTT	CASRYLRFANTEAFF
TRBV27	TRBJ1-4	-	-	TGTGCCAGCAGTTCCTCCCCGCCGGGCGGGAGGGAAAAACTGTTTTTT	CASSSSPPGGREKLFF
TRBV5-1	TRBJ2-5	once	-	TGCGCCAGCAGCTTCCAAAGGGACTCCTTGGACCAAGAGACCCAGTACTTC	CASSFQRDSLDQETQYF
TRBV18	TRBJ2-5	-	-	TGTGCCAGCTCACCGGGTCGGGAGACCCAGTACTTC	CASSPGRETQYF
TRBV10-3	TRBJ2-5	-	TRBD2	TGTGCCATCAGTTCGGGGACTAGCGGAGAGACCCAGTACTTC	CAISSGTSGETQYF
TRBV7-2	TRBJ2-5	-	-	TGTGCCAGCAGCCGGTACCAAGAGACCCAGTACTTC	CASSRYQETQYF
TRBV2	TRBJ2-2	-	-	TGTGCCAGCTTCCGGGACGGCGGAAACACCGGGGAGCTGTTTTTT	CASFRDGGNTGELFF
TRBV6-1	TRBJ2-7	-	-	TGTGCCAGCACCGAGGGGGTCACCGGATCCTACGAGCAGTACTTC	CASTEGVTGSYEQYF
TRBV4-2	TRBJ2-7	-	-	TGTGCCAGCAGTAGGTCGGCGGGGACGGCCTACGAGCAGTACTTC	CASSRSAGTAYEQYF
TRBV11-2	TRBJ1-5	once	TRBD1	TGTGCCAGCAGCTTAGTGGGACAGTTGGGACAGCCCCAGCATTTT	CASSLVGQLGQPQHF
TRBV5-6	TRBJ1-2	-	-	TGTGCCAGCAGCTCCGTTCCCCAACCAGCTAACTATGGCTACACCTTC	CASSSVPQPANYGYTF
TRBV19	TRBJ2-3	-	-	TGTGCCAGTAGTAGCCGGGACATTGGCACAGATACGCAGTATTTT	CASSSRDIGTDTQYF
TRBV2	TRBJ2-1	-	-	TGTGCCAGCAATGTACAAAGCAATGAGCAGTTCTTC	CASNVQSNEQFF
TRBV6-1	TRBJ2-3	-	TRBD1	TGTGCCTCCAAGCAGACAGGGACAGATACGCAGTATTTT	CASKQTGTDTQYF
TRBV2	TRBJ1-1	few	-	TGTGCCAGCAGTGTTTACAGGTTGAACACTGAAGCTTTCTTT	CASSVYRLNTEAFF
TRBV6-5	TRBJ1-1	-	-	TGTGCCAGCAGTTATCTCGGCACGGCTCACACTGAAGCTTTCTTT	CASSYLGTAHTEAFF
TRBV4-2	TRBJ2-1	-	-	TGTGCCAGCGGAGGGCTACTGGGGCTGAATGAGCAGTTCTTC	CASGGLLGLNEQFF
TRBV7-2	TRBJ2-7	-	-	TGTGCCAGCAGCTTAGGGGTGGTATTCGAGCAGTACTTC	CASSLGVVFEQYF
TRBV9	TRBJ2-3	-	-	TGTGCCAGCAGCCCCGGGTGGGGGAGCACAGATACGCAGTATTTT	CASSPGWGSTDTQYF
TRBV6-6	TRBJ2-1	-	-	TGTGCCAGCAGTTTAGTGGGTGAGCAGTTCTTC	CASSLVGEQFF
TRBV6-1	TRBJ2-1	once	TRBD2	TGTGCCAGCACCCCCTTACTAGCGCACTACAATGAGCAGTTCTTC	CASTPLLAHYNEQFF
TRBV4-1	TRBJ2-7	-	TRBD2	TGCGCCAGCAGCCAAGGCCGGACTAGCAGTTACGAGCAGTACTTC	CASSQGRTSSYEQYF
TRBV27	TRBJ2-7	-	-	TGTGCCAGCAGTTTAAATGTCGGAGGGTTGGGGAACTACGAGCAGTACTTC	CASSLNVGGLGNYEQYF